This TCR beta chain was captured in a study of T cell repertoires in cytomegalovirus infection. On the study more broadly: Epitope selection comprised recently identified HLA-C-restricted CMV epitopes and well-studied HLA-B-restricted CMV epitopes. Public TCR beta signatures marked donors with CMV infection and the matching HLA.

The CDR3 runs 17 residues. Between the trimmed V and J ends, which lost 2 bases and 8 bases, there was a span of 19 bases. CDR1 and CDR2 from the germline V gene are MNHGY and SAAAGT. With regard to this clonotype: Antigen specificity is unknown.

Overall study findings and caveats: HLA-C-restricted CMV clonotypes gave the most frequent clonotype in two of eight donors.

A single record per CDR3 protein comes from TCRdb applying MiXCR to the reads. The data contain 380,000 or so distinct CDR3 sequences, about a third of them singletons. Material: cultured PBMCs, obtained from culture after CMV antigen stimulation. The chain carries TRBV6-8 and TRBJ1-6; a possible D gene is TRBD1 (6 bases). The clonotype originates from a human donor in good health (CMV status not recorded). Some clones in this sample may be carry-over from other donors' samples. CDR3 sequence (DNA): TGTGCCAGCAGTTACCGGGGGCGGGGGTCCGATCATTCACCCCTCCACTTT. This encodes CASSYRGRGSDHSPLHF.